These 29 T cell receptor beta chains were sequenced from one sample in a study of blood T cells in healthy people across ages. Alongside a J-beta primer mix, a sample-barcoded 5' primer served in a second PCR lasting about 6 to 12 cycles. TCRdb reprocessed the 5' RACE reads via MiXCR and lists one record per CDR3 protein. The sample consists of about 1,600,000 distinct CDR3 sequences, 35% to 45% of them appearing once. Sequencing used blood. These receptor sequences come from a woman younger than 35 in good health.

V and J are TRBV6-6 and TRBJ2-3; TRBD1 aligns across 9 bases. Trimming cost V 8 bases and J 3 bases; bases outside gene matches: 6. Germline V CDR1 and CDR2: MNHNY, SVGAGI (reference sequence). This CDR3 region has 14 residues. CDR3 sequence reads: CASPDRGWTDTQYF. DNA of the CDR3: TGTGCCAGCCCAGACAGGGGGTGGACAGATACGCAGTATTTT.

This chain connects TRBV12-3 or TRBV12-4 to TRBJ1-6; no clear D. The CDR3 sequence is 15 residues long. Trimming shortened V by 6 bases and J by 5 bases, and 14 bases separated the two germline ends. The DNA for the CDR3 is TGTGCCAGCAGCCCGTCGGCACCAAATAATTCACCCCTCCACTTT. It is translated as CASSPSAPNNSPLHF.

The rearrangement links TRBV20-1 to TRBJ2-1; 10 bases match TRBD2. V lost 1 base and J lost 0; bases outside the gene matches: 9. Looked up from germline, CDR1 is DFQATT and CDR2 is SNEGSKA (reference sequence). The CDR3 spans 18 residues. The CDR3 region has the DNA TGCAGTGCTAGAGTGGGTAGCGGGGGGACTAGCTCCTACAATGAGCAGTTCTTC. The encoded protein is CSARVGSGGTSSYNEQFF.

This clonotype was observed a handful of times. The CDR3 nucleotides are TGTGCCAGCAGCCCTACCTCGGACGTGAACTACGAGCAGTACTTC. Translating it yields CASSPTSDVNYEQYF. The chain uses TRBV3-1 and TRBJ2-5; no definite D call. The DNA matches TRBJ2-7 better at its end, which makes the J call doubtful. This CDR3 contains 15 residues. Germline V lookup: CDR1 LGHDT, CDR2 YNNKEL (reference sequence).

V and J are TRBV5-1 and TRBJ2-3; 12 bases agree with TRBD2. J lost 2 bases, V lost 3 bases, and 13 bases had no gene match. CDR3 length equals 19 residues. Germline values: CDR1 SGHRS, CDR2 YFSETQ. CDR3 residues: CASSWTGLAGPPHTDTQYF. In nucleotides, the CDR3 is TGCGCCAGCAGCTGGACCGGACTAGCGGGACCCCCCCACACAGATACGCAGTATTTT.

The chain has TRBV28 and TRBJ2-5, with D possibly matching TRBD2 (6 bases). This CDR3 comprises 21 residues. Deletions cut 4 bases from V and 1 base from J, with 31 bases between. Germline V gives CDR1 MDHEN, CDR2 SYDVKM. The CDR3 spells CASSSLSSELLAGHPQETQYF. CDR3 in DNA: TGTGCCAGCAGTTCGCTCAGCTCCGAATTACTAGCAGGGCACCCCCAAGAGACCCAGTACTTC. The full variable domain, with the rest looked up from reference TRBV28 and TRBJ2-5, is DVKVTQSSRYLVKRTGEKVFLECVQDMDHENMFWYRQDPGLGLRLIYFSYDVKMKEKGDIPEGYSVSREKKERFSLILESASTNQTSMYLCASSSLSSELLAGHPQETQYFGPGTRLLVL.

The gene calls are TRBV12-3 or TRBV12-4 and TRBJ1-5; a weak D match, TRBD1 (6 bases). The CDR3 has 13 residues. With 7 bases removed from V and 1 base from J, the gap between germline ends came to 8 bases. Here the CDR3 reads CASKGDSNQPQHF. CDR3 nucleotides: TGTGCCAGCAAGGGGGACAGCAATCAGCCCCAGCATTTT.

The CDR3, as DNA: TGTGCCAGCAGTTTCTCAGCGGGACCAAACACCGGGGAGCTGTTTTTT. Protein sequence: CASSFSAGPNTGELFF. The rearrangement links TRBV6-6 to TRBJ2-2; 7 positions agree with TRBD2. The V gene end was trimmed by 4 bases and the J gene end by 2 bases; junction bases not matched to a gene: 7. The CDR3 length is 16 residues. From germline, CDR1 is MNHNY and CDR2 SVGAGI (reference sequence).

This clonotype was observed a few times. The chain uses TRBV27 and TRBJ2-3, with 14 bases aligning to TRBD2. Germline values: CDR1 MNHEY, CDR2 SMNVEV (reference sequence). With V trimmed by 5 bases and J by 1 base, 8 bases remained unmatched. The CDR3 spans 18 residues. The DNA of the CDR3 is TGTGCCAGCAGTCTACTTGGACTAGCGGGAGGTGGCACAGATACGCAGTATTTT. This gives the protein CASSLLGLAGGGTDTQYF.

Only a few counts were recorded for this clonotype. J is TRBJ1-1 and V is TRBV18; D unresolved. CDR1 is KGHSH and CDR2 is LQKENI in the germline V gene. V gave up 3 bases and J gave up 10 bases, with 12 bases separating them. This CDR3 comprises 12 residues. As DNA, the CDR3 is TGTGCCAGCTCACCCGACCGGAAGGGAGCTTTCTTT. It specifies CASSPDRKGAFF.

The chain uses TRBV5-1 and TRBJ1-3; D is uncertain. CDR1 is SGHRS and CDR2 is YFSETQ in the germline V gene. The CDR3 consists of 15 residues. The germline V and J ends were trimmed by 0 bases and 2 bases, with 9 bases remaining between them. The CDR3 sequence: CASSLEGFPGNTIYF. The CDR3 region has the DNA TGCGCCAGCAGCTTGGAGGGCTTCCCTGGAAACACCATATATTTT. The whole variable domain, filled in from reference TRBV5-1 and TRBJ1-3, reads KAGVTQTPRYLIKTRGQQVTLSCSPISGHRSVSWYQQTPGQGLQFLFEYFSETQRNKGNFPGRFSGRQFSNSRSEMNVSTLELGDSALYLCASSLEGFPGNTIYFGEGSWLTVV.

This chain links TRBV10-3 with TRBJ2-5; D not resolved. The end of the DNA is better explained by TRBJ2-7, so the J call may be wrong. Germline V gene sequence: CDR1 ENHRY, CDR2 SYGVKD. There are 12 residues in the CDR3. The CDR3 spells CAISEFSGEQYF. CDR3 DNA sequence: TGTGCCATCAGTGAATTCTCGGGCGAGCAGTACTTC.

This chain links TRBV7-3 with TRBJ2-7; the D gene could be TRBD1 or TRBD2 (5 bases each). The J call may be incorrect, as the DNA end agrees better with TRBJ2-5. CDR3 size: 16 residues. Germline V gene lookup returns CDR1 SGHTA and CDR2 FQGTGA. The CDR3 loop is CASSSLGTVSQETQYF. Written as DNA, the CDR3 is TGTGCCAGCAGCTCGCTTGGGACGGTATCTCAAGAGACCCAGTACTTC.

This chain links TRBV7-6 with TRBJ2-1; TRBD1 or TRBD2 may be the D gene (5 bases each). The V gene lost 5 bases and the J gene lost 5 bases, with 16 bases spanning the gap. The CDR3 covers 15 residues. Germline CDR1 SGHVS, CDR2 FNYEAQ. The CDR3 DNA sequence: TGTGCCAGCAGCCCGTCGGGACCGGTGGACAATGAGCAGTTCTTC. Amino acids: CASSPSGPVDNEQFF.

This clonotype was counted a few times. The V gene is TRBV5-1, the J gene TRBJ2-1, with D tentatively TRBD2 (6 bases). The CDR3 is 16 amino acids. Germline assignment: CDR1 SGHRS and CDR2 YFSETQ. V lost 2 bases, J lost 9 bases, and 21 bases lay in between. The DNA of the CDR3 is TGCGCCAGCAGCTTCCTAGCCGGTGGAGGGAGTGGTGAGCAGTTCTTC. It translates to CASSFLAGGGSGEQFF.

The CDR3 is CASTTDRTYGYTF. For the CDR3, the DNA is TGTGCCAGCACTACGGACAGGACCTATGGCTACACCTTC. The chain has TRBV12-3 or TRBV12-4 and TRBJ1-2; TRBD1 matches at 7 bases. V was pared by 7 bases and J by 4 bases, with 6 bases of the junction left unmatched. The CDR3 totals 13 residues.

V usage is TRBV10-1 and J usage is TRBJ2-1, with TRBD2 matching over 7 bases. Germline loops: CDR1 WNHNN, CDR2 SYGVQD (reference sequence). J gave up 8 bases and V 11 bases, and 12 bases lay outside the gene matches. CDR3 size: 13 residues. The CDR3 region is CALGLWGGDEQFF. Written as DNA, the CDR3 is TGCGCCTTGGGATTGTGGGGGGGTGATGAGCAGTTCTTC.

This chain joins TRBV7-2 and TRBJ2-1; 8 bases are a match to TRBD2. The DNA end is a closer match to TRBJ2-7, so the J assignment may be wrong. The CDR3 consists of 15 residues. Germline CDR1 reads SGHTA; CDR2 reads FQGNSA. CDR3 loop: CASSKSGGSYNEQYF. CDR3 sequence (DNA): TGTGCCAGCAGCAAGAGCGGGGGCTCCTACAATGAGCAGTACTTC.

CDR3 sequence: CASSVGNGEEQYF. The DNA of the CDR3 is TGTGCCAGCAGCGTAGGAAACGGCGAGGAGCAGTACTTC. The chain carries TRBV9 and TRBJ2-7; D is unclear. V gave up 0 bases and J gave up 7 bases, with 11 bases separating them. The germline gives CDR1 SGDLS, CDR2 YYNGEE. The CDR3 runs to 13 residues. The full variable domain, completed using reference TRBV9 and TRBJ2-7, is DSGVTQTPKHLITATGQRVTLRCSPRSGDLSVYWYQQSLDQGLQFLIQYYNGEERAKGNILERFSAQQFPDLHSELNLSSLELGDSALYFCASSVGNGEEQYFGPGTRLTVT.

The table lists this clonotype with a few counts. J is TRBJ2-7 and V is TRBV27; tentatively, D is TRBD2 (7 bases). The CDR3 runs to 18 residues. CDR1 is MNHEY and CDR2 is SMNVEV in the germline V gene (reference sequence). Trimming stripped 1 base from V and 3 bases from J, with 22 bases between. The CDR3 sequence is CASSLYPPTRGAIYEQYF. Written as DNA, the CDR3 is TGTGCCAGCAGTTTATATCCCCCCACACGGGGGGCTATCTACGAGCAGTACTTC.

The chain combines TRBV7-2 with TRBJ2-7; a weak D match, TRBD1 (5 bases). Trimming stripped 5 bases from V and 3 bases from J, with 17 bases between. The CDR3 has 15 amino acids. The germline CDR1 and CDR2 sequences are SGHTA and FQGNSA. This CDR3 reads CASSPGHTFLYEQYF. CDR3 nucleotide sequence: TGTGCCAGCAGCCCCGGACACACTTTCCTCTACGAGCAGTACTTC.

This clonotype was seen once. V is TRBV20-1 and J is TRBJ1-1; perhaps TRBD1 as D (5 bases). In germline, CDR1 is DFQATT, CDR2 SNEGSKA (reference sequence). The CDR3 covers 13 residues. The germline V and J ends were trimmed by 6 bases and 5 bases, with 16 bases remaining between them. CDR3: CSAEGRAITEAFF. The CDR3 DNA follows: TGCAGTGCGGAGGGCAGGGCTATAACTGAAGCTTTCTTT.

This clonotype was observed at least ten times. This sequence joins TRBV7-2 and TRBJ2-7, with D perhaps TRBD1 or TRBD2 (5 bases each). V was shortened by 8 bases and J by 7 bases, with 27 bases between the two germline ends. The length of the CDR3 is 16 residues. CDR1 SGHTA and CDR2 FQGNSA come from the germline V gene. The CDR3 DNA reads as TGTGCCAGCGACGCTTGGTGGGGGAAGAGGATAGGAGAGCAGTACTTC. Its translation is CASDAWWGKRIGEQYF.

The chain recombines TRBV5-4 with TRBJ2-1; 12 bases align to TRBD2. The junction had 4 bases not matched to a gene; V was cut back by 4 bases and J by 5 bases. This CDR3 is 15 amino acids long. Germline loops: CDR1 SGHNT, CDR2 YYREEE (reference sequence). The CDR3 is CASSQTSGSHNEQFF. DNA of the CDR3: TGTGCCAGCAGCCAGACTAGCGGGAGCCACAATGAGCAGTTCTTC.

J is TRBJ2-1 and V is TRBV2, with D maybe TRBD2 (6 bases). Germline lookup yields CDR1 SNHLY and CDR2 FYNNEI. Trimming shortened V by 6 bases and J by 8 bases, and 26 bases separated the two germline ends. The CDR3 runs to 17 residues. In nucleotides, the CDR3 is TGTGCCAGCAGCTTAGGGCGGGGCGGGTTGAGTGGCGATGAGCAGTTCTTC. This encodes CASSLGRGGLSGDEQFF.

This chain uses TRBV18 with TRBJ2-3; TRBD2 agrees at 10 bases. Germline CDR1 reads KGHSH; CDR2 reads LQKENI. This CDR3 comprises 15 residues. J lost 5 bases, V lost 4 bases, and 6 bases had no gene match. The CDR3 nucleotides are TGTGCCAGCTCACTAGCGGGGGGCAATGGAGATACGCAGTATTTT. Its translation is CASSLAGGNGDTQYF.

The rearrangement uses TRBV27 and TRBJ2-7; 11 bases map to TRBD2. Germline trimming cut 6 bases from V and 5 bases from J; bases unmatched to any gene: 12. This CDR3 contains 16 residues. In germline, CDR1 is MNHEY, CDR2 SMNVEV (reference sequence). The CDR3 DNA reads TGTGCCAGCAGCCTCGGGATAGCGGGGGGGCGGAACGAGCAGTACTTC. Translation gives CASSLGIAGGRNEQYF.

The chain links TRBV5-1 to TRBJ2-5; 11 bases map to TRBD2. Germline V gene data show CDR1 as SGHRS and CDR2 as YFSETQ. With V trimmed by 4 bases and J by 4 bases, 6 bases remained unmatched. This CDR3 spans 15 amino acids. Written as DNA, the CDR3 is TGCGCCAGCAGCGACGTAGCGGGAGGGCCAGAGACCCAGTACTTC. It translates to CASSDVAGGPETQYF.

The gene calls are TRBV24-1 and TRBJ2-1; TRBD2 matches 11 bases. V was pared by 4 bases and J by 5 bases, with 6 bases of the junction left unmatched. CDR1 and CDR2 (germline): KGHDR, SFDVKD. This CDR3 has 16 amino acids. CDR3 sequence reads: CATSDPSGRTNNEQFF. In DNA, the CDR3 is TGTGCCACCAGTGACCCTAGCGGGAGGACTAACAATGAGCAGTTCTTC.